Given below is one T cell receptor beta chain in context. Antigen: not known. Assay: immunoSEQ multiplex PCR; the TCRdb copy retains only in-frame clones and omits some. Of 90,000 to 130,000 clones listed, about nine tenths are singletons. These data come from a study of CD4+ T cells in melanoma. Whole-study results and caveats: A reported correlation linked neoantigen-specific CD4+ T cells to CD8+, macrophage and B cell function. Neoantigen-specific CD4+ T cells in melanoma reportedly had diverse differentiation states.

This CDR3 has 12 amino acids. CDR1 LNHNV and CDR2 YYDKDF come from the germline V gene (reference sequence). Trimming took off 5 bases at V and 7 bases at J, with 11 bases between the two ends. The sequence was collected from a human donor with melanoma. The sequenced material came from peripheral blood. This rearrangement joins TRBV15 to TRBJ1-2; no firm D call. The CDR3: CATSSRAPGYTF. The CDR3 nucleotides read TGTGCCACCAGCTCACGGGCCCCTGGCTACACCTTC.